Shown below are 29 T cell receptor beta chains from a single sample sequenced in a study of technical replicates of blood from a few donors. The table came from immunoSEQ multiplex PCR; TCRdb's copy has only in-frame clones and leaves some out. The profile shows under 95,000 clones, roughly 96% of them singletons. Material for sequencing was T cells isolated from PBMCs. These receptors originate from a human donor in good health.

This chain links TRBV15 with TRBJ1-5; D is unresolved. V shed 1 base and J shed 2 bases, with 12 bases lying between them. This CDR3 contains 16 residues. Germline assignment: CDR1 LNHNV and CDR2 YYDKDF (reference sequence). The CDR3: CATSRGRGSGNQPQHF. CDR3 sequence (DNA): TGTGCCACCAGCAGAGGTCGGGGATCTGGCAATCAGCCCCAGCATTTT.

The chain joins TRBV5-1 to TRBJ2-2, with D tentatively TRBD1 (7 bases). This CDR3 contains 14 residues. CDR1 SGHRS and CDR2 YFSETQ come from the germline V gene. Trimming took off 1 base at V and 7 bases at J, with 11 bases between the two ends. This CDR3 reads CASSLPGGHGELFF. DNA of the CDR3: TGCGCCAGCAGCTTGCCAGGGGGGCACGGGGAGCTGTTTTTT. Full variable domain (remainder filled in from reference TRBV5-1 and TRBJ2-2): KAGVTQTPRYLIKTRGQQVTLSCSPISGHRSVSWYQQTPGQGLQFLFEYFSETQRNKGNFPGRFSGRQFSNSRSEMNVSTLELGDSALYLCASSLPGGHGELFFGEGSRLTVL.

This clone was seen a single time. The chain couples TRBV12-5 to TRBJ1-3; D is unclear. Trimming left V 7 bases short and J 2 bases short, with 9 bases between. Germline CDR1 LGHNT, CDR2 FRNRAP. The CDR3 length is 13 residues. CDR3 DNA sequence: TGTGCTAGTGCACCACTCCCTGGAAACACCATATATTTT. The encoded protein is CASAPLPGNTIYF.

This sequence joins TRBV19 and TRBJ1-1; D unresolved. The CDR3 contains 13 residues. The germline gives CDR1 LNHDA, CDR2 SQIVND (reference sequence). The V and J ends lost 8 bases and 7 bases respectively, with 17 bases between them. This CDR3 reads CASSFKSSLEAFF. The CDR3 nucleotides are TGTGCCAGTTCTTTTAAATCTTCCCTTGAAGCTTTCTTT.

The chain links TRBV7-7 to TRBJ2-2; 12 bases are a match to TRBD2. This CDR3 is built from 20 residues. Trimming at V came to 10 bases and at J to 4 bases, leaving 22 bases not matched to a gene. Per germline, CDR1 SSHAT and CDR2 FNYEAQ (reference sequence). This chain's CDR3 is CAMAGSRSSGRALGTGELFF. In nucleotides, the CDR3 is TGTGCCATGGCCGGGTCTCGCTCTAGCGGGAGGGCCCTGGGCACCGGGGAGCTGTTTTTT.

CDR3 nucleotide sequence: TGTGCCAGCAGCTCCCCTCGGGGGATCGCGGGAGTGGGCACCGGGGAGCTGTTTTTT. Amino acid sequence: CASSSPRGIAGVGTGELFF. The chain uses TRBV13 and TRBJ2-2, with 7 bases lining up with TRBD2. J lost 4 bases, V lost 4 bases, and 18 bases had no gene match. CDR3 length equals 19 residues. Germline CDR1 PRHDT, CDR2 FYEKMQ (reference sequence).

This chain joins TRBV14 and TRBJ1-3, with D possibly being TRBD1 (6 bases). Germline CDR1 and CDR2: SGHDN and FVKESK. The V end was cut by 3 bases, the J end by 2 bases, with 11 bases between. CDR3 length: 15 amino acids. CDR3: CASSHRQGPGNTIYF. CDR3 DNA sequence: TGTGCCAGCAGCCATCGCCAGGGGCCTGGAAACACCATATATTTT.

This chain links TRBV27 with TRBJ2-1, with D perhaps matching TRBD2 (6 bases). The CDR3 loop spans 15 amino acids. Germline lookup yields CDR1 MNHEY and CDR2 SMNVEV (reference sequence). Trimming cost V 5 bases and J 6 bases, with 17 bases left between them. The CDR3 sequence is CASSPLAPGGNEQFF. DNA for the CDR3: TGTGCCAGCAGTCCCCTCGCCCCCGGGGGCAATGAGCAGTTCTTC.

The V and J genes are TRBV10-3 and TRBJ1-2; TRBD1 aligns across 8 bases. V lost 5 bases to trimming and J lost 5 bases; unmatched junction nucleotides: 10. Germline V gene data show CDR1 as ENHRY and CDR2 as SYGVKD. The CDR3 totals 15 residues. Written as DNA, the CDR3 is TGTGCCATCAGTCCGACCTCAAGACAGGGGTATGGCTACACCTTC. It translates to CAISPTSRQGYGYTF.

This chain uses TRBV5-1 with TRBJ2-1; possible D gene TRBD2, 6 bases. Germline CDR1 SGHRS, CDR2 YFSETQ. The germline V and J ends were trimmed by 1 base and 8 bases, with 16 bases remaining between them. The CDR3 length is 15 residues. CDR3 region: CASSLTTSRVDEQFF. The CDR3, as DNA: TGCGCCAGCAGCTTGACTACTAGCAGAGTCGATGAGCAGTTCTTC.

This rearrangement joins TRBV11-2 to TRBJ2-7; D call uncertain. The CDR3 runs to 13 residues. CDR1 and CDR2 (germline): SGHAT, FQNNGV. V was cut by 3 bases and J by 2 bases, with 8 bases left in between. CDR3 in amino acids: CASSFMAAYEQYF. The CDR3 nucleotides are TGTGCCAGCAGCTTTATGGCAGCCTACGAGCAGTACTTC.

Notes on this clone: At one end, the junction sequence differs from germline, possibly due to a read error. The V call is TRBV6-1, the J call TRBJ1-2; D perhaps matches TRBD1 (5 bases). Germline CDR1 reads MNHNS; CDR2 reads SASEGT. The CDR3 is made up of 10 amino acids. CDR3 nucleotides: TGTGCCAGCAGTGGACCTACAGGACAATTC. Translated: CASSGPTGQF.

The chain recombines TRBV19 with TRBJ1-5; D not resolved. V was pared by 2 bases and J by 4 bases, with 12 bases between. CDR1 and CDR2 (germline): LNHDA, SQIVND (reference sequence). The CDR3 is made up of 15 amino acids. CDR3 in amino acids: CASSISLEWNQPQHF. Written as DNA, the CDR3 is TGTGCCAGTAGTATAAGTTTAGAATGGAATCAGCCCCAGCATTTT.

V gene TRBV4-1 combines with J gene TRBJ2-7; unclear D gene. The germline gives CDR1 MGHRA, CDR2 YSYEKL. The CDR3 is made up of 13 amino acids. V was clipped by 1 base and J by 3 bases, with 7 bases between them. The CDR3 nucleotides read TGCGCCAGCAGCCAAGGAGAGGACTACGAGCAGTACTTC. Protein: CASSQGEDYEQYF.

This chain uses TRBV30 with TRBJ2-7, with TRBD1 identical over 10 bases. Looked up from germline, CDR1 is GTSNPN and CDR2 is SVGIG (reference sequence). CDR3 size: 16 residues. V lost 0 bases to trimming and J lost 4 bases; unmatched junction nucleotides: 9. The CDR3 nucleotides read TGTGCCTGGAGTGTTGGGTTAGGGGACAGGGGTTACGAGCAGTACTTC. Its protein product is CAWSVGLGDRGYEQYF. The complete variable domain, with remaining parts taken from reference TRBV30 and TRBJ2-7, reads SQTIHQWPATLVQPVGSPLSLECTVEGTSNPNLYWYRQAAGRGLQLLFYSVGIGQISSEVPQNLSASRPQDRQFILSSKKLLLSDSGFYLCAWSVGLGDRGYEQYFGPGTRLTVT.

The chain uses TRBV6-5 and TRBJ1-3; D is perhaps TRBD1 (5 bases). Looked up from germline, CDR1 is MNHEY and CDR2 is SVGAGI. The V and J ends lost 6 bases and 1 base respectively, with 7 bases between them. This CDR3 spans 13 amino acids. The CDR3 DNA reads TGTGCCAGCAGCCGGGGGTCTGGAAACACCATATATTTT. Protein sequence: CASSRGSGNTIYF.

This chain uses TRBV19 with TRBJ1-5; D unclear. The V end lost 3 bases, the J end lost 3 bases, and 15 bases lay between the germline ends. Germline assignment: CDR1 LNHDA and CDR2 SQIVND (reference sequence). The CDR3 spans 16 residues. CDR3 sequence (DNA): TGTGCCAGTAGTATGGGTATGGGCAGGAACAATCAGCCCCAGCATTTT. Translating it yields CASSMGMGRNNQPQHF.

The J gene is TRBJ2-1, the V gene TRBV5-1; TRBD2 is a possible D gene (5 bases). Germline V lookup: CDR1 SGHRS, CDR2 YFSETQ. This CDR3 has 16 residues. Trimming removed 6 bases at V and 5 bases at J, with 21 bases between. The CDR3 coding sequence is TGCGCCAGCATCGTGGGAGTCGGAGGAACTAACAATGAGCAGTTCTTC. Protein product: CASIVGVGGTNNEQFF.

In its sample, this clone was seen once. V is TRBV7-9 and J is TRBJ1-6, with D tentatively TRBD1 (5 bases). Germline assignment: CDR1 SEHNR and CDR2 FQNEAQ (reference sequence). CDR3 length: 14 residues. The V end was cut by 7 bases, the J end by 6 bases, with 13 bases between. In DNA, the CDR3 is TGTGCCAGCACCACAGGCTTCGGTAATTCACCCCTCCACTTT. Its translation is CASTTGFGNSPLHF.

CDR3 bases: TGTGCCAGTAGTCTCGGGGGGCTTGAGAGCTCCTACGAGCAGTACTTC. The encoded protein is CASSLGGLESSYEQYF. This chain joins TRBV19 and TRBJ2-7, with D possibly being TRBD2 (7 bases). CDR3 length equals 16 residues. V lost 5 bases to trimming and J lost 0 bases, with 17 bases between them. The germline V gene encodes CDR1 LNHDA and CDR2 SQIVND (reference sequence).

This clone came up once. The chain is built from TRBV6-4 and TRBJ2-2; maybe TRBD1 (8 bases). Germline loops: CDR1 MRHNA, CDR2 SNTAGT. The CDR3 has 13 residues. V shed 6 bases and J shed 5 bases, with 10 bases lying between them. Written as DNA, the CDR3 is TGTGCCAGCAGACAGGGGGGGACCGGGGAGCTGTTTTTT. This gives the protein CASRQGGTGELFF.

CDR3 protein: CASSLYGGTDTQYF. As DNA, the CDR3 is TGTGCCAGCAGCCTCTACGGGGGCACAGATACGCAGTATTTT. The V and J genes are TRBV6-1 and TRBJ2-3, with D possibly matching TRBD2 (5 bases). This CDR3 is built from 14 residues. Germline values: CDR1 MNHNS, CDR2 SASEGT. Trimming left V 6 bases short and J 1 base short, with 11 bases between.

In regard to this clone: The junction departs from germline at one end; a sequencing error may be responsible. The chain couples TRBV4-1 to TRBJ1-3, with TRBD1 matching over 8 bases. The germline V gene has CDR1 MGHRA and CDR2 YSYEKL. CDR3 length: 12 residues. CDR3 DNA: TGCGCCAGCAGCCCGGCTGGGGGACAGGTGGTCTTT. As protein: CASSPAGGQVVF.

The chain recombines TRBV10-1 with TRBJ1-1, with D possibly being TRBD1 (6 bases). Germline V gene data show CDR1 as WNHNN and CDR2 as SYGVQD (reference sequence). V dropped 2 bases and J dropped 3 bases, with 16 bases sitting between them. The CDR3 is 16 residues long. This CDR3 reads CASSERLQGWDTEAFF. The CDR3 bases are TGCGCCAGCAGTGAGAGGTTGCAGGGGTGGGACACTGAAGCTTTCTTT.

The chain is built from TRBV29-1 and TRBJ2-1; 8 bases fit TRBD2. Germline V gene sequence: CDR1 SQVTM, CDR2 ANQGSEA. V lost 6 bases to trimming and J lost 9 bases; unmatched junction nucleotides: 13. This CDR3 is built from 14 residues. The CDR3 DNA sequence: TGCAGCGTCACGGTGAGCGGGGGAAGGGGTGAGCAGTTCTTC. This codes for CSVTVSGGRGEQFF.

CDR3 region: CATASLRQTVDYGYTF. Written as DNA, the CDR3 is TGTGCCACAGCTAGTCTCCGGCAGACAGTGGACTATGGCTACACCTTC. The chain combines TRBV11-2 with TRBJ1-2; TRBD1 might be the D (5 bases). Trimming took 10 bases from V and 3 from J, leaving 24 bases between them. This CDR3 is built from 16 residues. Germline loops: CDR1 SGHAT, CDR2 FQNNGV.

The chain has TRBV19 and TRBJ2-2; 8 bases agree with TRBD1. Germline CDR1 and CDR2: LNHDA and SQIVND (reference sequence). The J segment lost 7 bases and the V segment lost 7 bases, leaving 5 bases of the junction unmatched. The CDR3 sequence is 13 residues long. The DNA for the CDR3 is TGTGCCAGTACAGGGGGCGTTGGCGGGGAGCTGTTTTTT. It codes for CASTGGVGGELFF.

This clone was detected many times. Here the CDR3 DNA reads TGTGCCAGCAGGATAGCGGGCCCCTACGAGCAGTACTTC. Amino acids: CASRIAGPYEQYF. The rearrangement links TRBV28 to TRBJ2-7, with TRBD2 matching over 7 bases. The junction had 4 bases not matched to a gene; V was cut back by 6 bases and J by 2 bases. Germline CDR1 and CDR2: MDHEN and SYDVKM. This CDR3 region has 13 residues.

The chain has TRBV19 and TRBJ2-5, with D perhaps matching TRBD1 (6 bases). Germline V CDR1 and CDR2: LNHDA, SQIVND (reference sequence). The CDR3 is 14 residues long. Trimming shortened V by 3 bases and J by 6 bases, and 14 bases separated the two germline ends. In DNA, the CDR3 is TGTGCCAGTAGTATCCAGGGGATGGCAAAGACCCAGTACTTC. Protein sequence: CASSIQGMAKTQYF. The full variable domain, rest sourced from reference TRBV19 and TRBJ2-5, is DGGITQSPKYLFRKEGQNVTLSCEQNLNHDAMYWYRQDPGQGLRLIYYSQIVNDFQKGDIAEGYSVSREKKESFPLTVTSAQKNPTAFYLCASSIQGMAKTQYFGPGTRLLVL.